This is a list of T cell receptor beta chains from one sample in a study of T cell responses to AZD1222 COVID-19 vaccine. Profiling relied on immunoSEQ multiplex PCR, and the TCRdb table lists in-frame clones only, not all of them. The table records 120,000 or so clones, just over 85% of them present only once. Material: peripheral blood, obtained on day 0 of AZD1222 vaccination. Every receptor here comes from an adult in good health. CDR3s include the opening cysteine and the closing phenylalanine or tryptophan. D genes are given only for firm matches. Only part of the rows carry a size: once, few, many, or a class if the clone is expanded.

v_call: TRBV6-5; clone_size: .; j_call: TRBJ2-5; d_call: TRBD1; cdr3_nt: TGTGCCAGCAGTCAGGACAGGGGCGGGGAGACCCAGTACTTC; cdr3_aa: CASSQDRGGETQYF
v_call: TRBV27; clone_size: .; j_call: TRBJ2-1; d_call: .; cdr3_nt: TGTGCCAGCAGAACGGCGAGGCCCTCCTACAATGAGCAGTTCTTC; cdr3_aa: CASRTARPSYNEQFF
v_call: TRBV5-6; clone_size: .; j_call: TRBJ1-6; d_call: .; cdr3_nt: TGTGCCAGCAGCTCTACGGAGGCGGGGAATTCACCCCTCCACTTT; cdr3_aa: CASSSTEAGNSPLHF
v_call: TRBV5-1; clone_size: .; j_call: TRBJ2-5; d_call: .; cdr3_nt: TGCGCCAGCAGCAGGGACTACCAAGAGACCCAGTACTTC; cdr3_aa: CASSRDYQETQYF
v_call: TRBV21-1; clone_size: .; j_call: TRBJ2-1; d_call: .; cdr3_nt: TGTGCCAGCAGCAAATCCGAAGGACAGGGTTCGTTGAATGAGCAGTTCTTC; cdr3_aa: CASSKSEGQGSLNEQFF
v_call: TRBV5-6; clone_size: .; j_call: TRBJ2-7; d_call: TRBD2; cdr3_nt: TGTGCCAGCAGCTTGGAGTTAAGCGGGAGAGGGGAGCAGTACTTC; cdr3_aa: CASSLELSGRGEQYF
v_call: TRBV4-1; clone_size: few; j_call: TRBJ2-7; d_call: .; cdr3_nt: TGCGCCAGCAGCCAAGATCGAGGGGCATACTCCTACGAGCAGTACTTC; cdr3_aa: CASSQDRGAYSYEQYF
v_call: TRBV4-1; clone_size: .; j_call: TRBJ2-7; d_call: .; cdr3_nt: TGCGCCAGCAGCCCCTTCTCCTCGGGCGAGCAGTACTTC; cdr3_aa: CASSPFSSGEQYF
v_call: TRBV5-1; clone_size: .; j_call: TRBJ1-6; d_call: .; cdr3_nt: TGCGCCAGCAGCTTGGCCGAGGACCGTAATTCACCCCTCCACTTT; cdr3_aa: CASSLAEDRNSPLHF
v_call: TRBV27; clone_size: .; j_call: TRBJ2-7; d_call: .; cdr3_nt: TGTGCCAGTTCCGACGGACTCCACGAGCAGTACTTC; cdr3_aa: CASSDGLHEQYF
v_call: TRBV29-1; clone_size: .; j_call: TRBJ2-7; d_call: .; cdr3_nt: TGCAGCGTTGAAGAGACTACTCGGGAGCAGTACTTC; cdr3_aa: CSVEETTREQYF
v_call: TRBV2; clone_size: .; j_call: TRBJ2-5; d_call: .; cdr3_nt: TGTGCCAGCAGTGAAGCGACAGGGAGGGAGACCCAGTACTTC; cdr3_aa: CASSEATGRETQYF
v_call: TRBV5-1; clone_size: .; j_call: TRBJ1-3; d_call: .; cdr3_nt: TGCGCCAGTAGCAAGGGGGGCTCGGGAAACACCATATATTTT; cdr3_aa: CASSKGGSGNTIYF
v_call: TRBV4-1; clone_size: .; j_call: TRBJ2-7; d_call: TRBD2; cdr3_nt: TGCGCCAGCAGCCAAGACAAGGCGGGAGGGGGATACGAGCAGTACTTC; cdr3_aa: CASSQDKAGGGYEQYF
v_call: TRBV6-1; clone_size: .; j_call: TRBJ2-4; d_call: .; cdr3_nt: TGTGCCAGCAGTGAAACTGCGGAATCTCAGTACTTC; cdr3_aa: CASSETAESQYF
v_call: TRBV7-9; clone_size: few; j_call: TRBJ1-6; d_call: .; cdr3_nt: TGTGCCAGCAGCTTTGATGGGATGGGATCACCCCTCCACTTT; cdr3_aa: CASSFDGMGSPLHF
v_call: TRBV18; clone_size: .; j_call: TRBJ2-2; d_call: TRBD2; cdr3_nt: TGTGCCAGCTCACCACCGAGGGGCGGGAGTCCGTCCACCGGGGAGCTGTTTTTT; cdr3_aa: CASSPPRGGSPSTGELFF
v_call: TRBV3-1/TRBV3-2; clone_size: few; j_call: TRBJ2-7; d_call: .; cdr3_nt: TGTGCCAGCAGCCTTGGGTACGAGCAGTACTTC; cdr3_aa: CASSLGYEQYF
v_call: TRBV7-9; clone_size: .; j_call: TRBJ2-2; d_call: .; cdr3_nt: TGTGCCAGCAGCTTTCCCCAGGCAACGAACACCGGGGAGCTGTTTTTT; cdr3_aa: CASSFPQATNTGELFF
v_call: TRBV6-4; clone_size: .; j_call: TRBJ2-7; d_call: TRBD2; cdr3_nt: TGTGCCAGCAGTGAGGGACTAGTATCATCCGAGCAGTACTTC; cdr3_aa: CASSEGLVSSEQYF
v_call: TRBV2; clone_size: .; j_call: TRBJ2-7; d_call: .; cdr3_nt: TGTGCCAGCAGAGAATCAAGCGAGCAGTACTTC; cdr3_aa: CASRESSEQYF
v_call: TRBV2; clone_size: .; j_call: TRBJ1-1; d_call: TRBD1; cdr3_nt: TGTGCCAGACAGGGGCTAGGGAACACTGAAGCTTTCTTT; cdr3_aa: CARQGLGNTEAFF
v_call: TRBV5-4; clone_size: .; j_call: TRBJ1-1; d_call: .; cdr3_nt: TGTGCCAGCAGCTCGGACCTCGGGACGGGGAACACTGAAGCTTTCTTT; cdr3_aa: CASSSDLGTGNTEAFF
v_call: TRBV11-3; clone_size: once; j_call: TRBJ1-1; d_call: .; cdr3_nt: TGTGCCAGCAGCTTAGTGGAGAACACTGAAGCTTTCTTT; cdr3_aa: CASSLVENTEAFF
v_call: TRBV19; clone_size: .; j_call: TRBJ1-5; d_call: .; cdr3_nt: TGTGCCAGTAGTATGCATGTGGGACTCAATCAGCCCCAGCATTTT; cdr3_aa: CASSMHVGLNQPQHF
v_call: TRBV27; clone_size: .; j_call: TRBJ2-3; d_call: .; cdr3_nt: TGTGCCAGCAGTTTACAGGACAGCACAGATACGCAGTATTTT; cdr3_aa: CASSLQDSTDTQYF
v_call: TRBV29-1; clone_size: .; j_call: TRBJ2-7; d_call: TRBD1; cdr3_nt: TGCAGCGTTTCTCCGGGACAGGGGGCGATGCAGTACTTC; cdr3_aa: CSVSPGQGAMQYF
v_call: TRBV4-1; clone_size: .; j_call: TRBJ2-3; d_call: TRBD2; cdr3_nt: TGCGCCAGCAGCCAAGATACGCGGGGGGGCTTAGGTACGCAGTATTTT; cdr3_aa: CASSQDTRGGLGTQYF
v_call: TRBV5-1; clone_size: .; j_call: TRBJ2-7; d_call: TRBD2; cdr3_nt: TGCGCCAGCAGCTCTAGCGGGACAGTAGCCTACGAGCAGTACTTC; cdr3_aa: CASSSSGTVAYEQYF
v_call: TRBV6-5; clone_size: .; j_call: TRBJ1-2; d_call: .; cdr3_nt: TGTGCCAGCAGTCCCGGGACAAATTATGGCTACACCTTC; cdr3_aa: CASSPGTNYGYTF
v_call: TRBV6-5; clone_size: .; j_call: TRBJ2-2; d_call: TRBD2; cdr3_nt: TGTGCCAGCAGTTTGGGAGGGATGGGCACCGGGGAGCTGTTTTTT; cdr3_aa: CASSLGGMGTGELFF
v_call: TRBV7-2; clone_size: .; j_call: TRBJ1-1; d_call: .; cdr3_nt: TGTGCCAGCAGCTTACAACGCGAAGCTTTCTTT; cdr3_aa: CASSLQREAFF
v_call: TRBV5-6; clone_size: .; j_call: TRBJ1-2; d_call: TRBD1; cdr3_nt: TGTGCCAGCAGCTATGACAGGGAAGTAGACGGCTACACCTTC; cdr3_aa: CASSYDREVDGYTF
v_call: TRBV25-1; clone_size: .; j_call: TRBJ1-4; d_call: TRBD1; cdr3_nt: TGTGCCAGCAGTGAGTCTGTGGACAGGGGAGGGGAAAAACTGTTTTTT; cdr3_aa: CASSESVDRGGEKLFF
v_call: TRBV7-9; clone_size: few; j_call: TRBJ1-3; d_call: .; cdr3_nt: TGTGCCAGCAGCTTATGGCAGGGGACCTCTGGAAACACCATATATTTT; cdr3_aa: CASSLWQGTSGNTIYF
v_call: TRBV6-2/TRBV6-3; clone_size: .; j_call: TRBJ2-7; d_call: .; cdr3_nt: TGTGCCAGCAGCCCACCGGGACTGAATTTCTACGAGCAGTACTTC; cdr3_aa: CASSPPGLNFYEQYF
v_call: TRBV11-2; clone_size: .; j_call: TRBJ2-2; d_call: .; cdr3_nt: TGTGCCAGCAGCCCCCATTCAAAGGGGGAGCTGTTTTTT; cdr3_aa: CASSPHSKGELFF
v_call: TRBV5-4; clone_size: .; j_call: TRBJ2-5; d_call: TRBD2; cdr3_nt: TGTGCCAGCAGCTTAGGCGGGAGGGCCCAGGAGACCCAGTACTTC; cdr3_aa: CASSLGGRAQETQYF